The T cell receptor (beta chain) described here comes from a study of control samples from healthy donors and cancer patients. V shed 0 bases and J 8 bases; nucleotides not matched to a gene: 4. Germline V CDR1 and CDR2: LGHDT, YNNKEL (reference sequence). The CDR3 has 16 residues. Produced via immunoSEQ multiplex PCR; TCRdb's table is partial and in-frame only. This table has about 160,000 clones, about 94% appearing once. The rearrangement joins TRBV3-1 (or the pseudogene TRBV3-2) to TRBJ2-3; 14 bases are a match to TRBD2. The material sequenced was PBMCs. This receptor was obtained from a man aged 55 to 69 with colorectal cancer. In DNA form, the CDR3 reads TGTGCCAGCAGCCAAGAGACTAGCGGGGGGGCTGCTACGCAGTATTTT. It codes for CASSQETSGGAATQYF.